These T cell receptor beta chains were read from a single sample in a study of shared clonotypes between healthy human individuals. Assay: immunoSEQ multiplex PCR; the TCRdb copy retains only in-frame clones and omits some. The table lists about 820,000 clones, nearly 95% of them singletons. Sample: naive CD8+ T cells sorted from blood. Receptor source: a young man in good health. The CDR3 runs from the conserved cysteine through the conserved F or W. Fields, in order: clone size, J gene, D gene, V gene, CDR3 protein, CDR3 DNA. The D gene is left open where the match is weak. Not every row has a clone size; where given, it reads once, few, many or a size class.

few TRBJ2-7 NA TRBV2 CASSETPYEQYF TGTGCCAGCAGTGAGACCCCCTACGAGCAGTACTTC
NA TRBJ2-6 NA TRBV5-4 CASSSQGYGANVLTF TGTGCCAGCAGCTCCCAGGGGTACGGGGCCAACGTCCTGACTTTC
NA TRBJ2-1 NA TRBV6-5 CASSYAMKEDNEQFF TGTGCCAGCAGTTATGCTATGAAGGAGGACAATGAGCAGTTCTTC
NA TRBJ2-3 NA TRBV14 CASSRRLATDTQYF TGTGCCAGCAGCCGCCGGCTAGCAACAGATACGCAGTATTTT
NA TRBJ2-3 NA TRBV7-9 CASSSRAAPTDTQYF TGTGCCAGCAGCTCCCGTGCGGCTCCCACAGATACGCAGTATTTT
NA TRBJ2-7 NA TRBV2 CASSGTRYEQYF TGTGCCAGCAGTGGGACTCGCTACGAGCAGTACTTC
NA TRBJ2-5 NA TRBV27 CASSFNSLSQETQYF TGTGCCAGCAGTTTCAACTCGCTAAGCCAAGAGACCCAGTACTTC
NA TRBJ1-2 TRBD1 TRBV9 CASSLMTGVNYGYTF TGTGCCAGCAGCTTAATGACAGGGGTGAACTATGGCTACACCTTC
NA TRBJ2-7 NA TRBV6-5 CASSYDTLYEQYF TGTGCCAGCAGTTACGACACACTATACGAGCAGTACTTC
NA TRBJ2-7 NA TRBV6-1 CASSDAFRWRGSYEQYF TGTGCCAGCAGTGACGCTTTTCGATGGCGAGGCTCCTACGAGCAGTACTTC
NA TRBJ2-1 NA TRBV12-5 CASGFRENEQFF TGTGCTAGTGGTTTTCGGGAGAATGAGCAGTTCTTC
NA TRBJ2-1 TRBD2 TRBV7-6 CASSLSLAGVRNEQFF TGTGCCAGCAGCTTATCGCTAGCGGGAGTAAGAAATGAGCAGTTCTTC
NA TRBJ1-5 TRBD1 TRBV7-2 CASSQTGVRDQPQHF TGTGCCAGCAGCCAAACAGGGGTGAGGGATCAGCCCCAGCATTTT
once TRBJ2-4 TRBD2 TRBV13 CASSLGTGLAGGPVTKNIQYF TGTGCCAGCAGCTTAGGCACGGGACTAGCGGGAGGGCCAGTCACCAAAAACATTCAGTACTTC
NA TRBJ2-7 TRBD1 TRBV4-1 CASSHLTGIISSSYEQYF TGCGCCAGCAGCCATCTGACAGGGATTATTTCCAGCTCCTACGAGCAGTACTTC
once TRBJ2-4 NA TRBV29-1 CSVEDPTDKKNIQYF TGCAGCGTTGAAGATCCGACGGATAAAAAAAACATTCAGTACTTC
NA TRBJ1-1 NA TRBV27 CASSAYPQAFF TGTGCCAGCAGTGCCTACCCTCAAGCTTTCTTT
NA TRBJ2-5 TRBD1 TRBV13 CASSLDGTGQRRETQYF TGTGCCAGCAGCTTAGACGGGACAGGGCAGAGACGAGAGACCCAGTACTTC
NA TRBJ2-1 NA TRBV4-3 CASRQWSGSYNEQFF TGCGCCAGCAGACAGTGGAGCGGCTCCTACAATGAGCAGTTCTTC
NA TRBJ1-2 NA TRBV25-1 CASSESRGYTF TGTGCCAGCAGTGAATCGAGAGGCTACACCTTC
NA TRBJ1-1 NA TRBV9 CASSLSLGGSTEAFF TGTGCCAGCAGCTTATCCTTGGGCGGGAGCACTGAAGCTTTCTTT
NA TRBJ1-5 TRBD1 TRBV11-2 CASRQGGLNQPQHF TGTGCCAGCAGGCAGGGGGGCCTCAATCAGCCCCAGCATTTT
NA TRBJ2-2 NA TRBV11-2 CASSLGGGGTGELFF TGTGCCAGCAGCTTGGGGGGCGGAGGGACCGGGGAGCTGTTTTTT
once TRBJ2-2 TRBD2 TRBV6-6 CASREGSYTGELFF TGTGCCAGCCGGGAGGGGTCATACACCGGGGAGCTGTTTTTT
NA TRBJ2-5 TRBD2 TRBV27 CASRVSLAGVTTQYF TGTGCCAGCAGGGTTTCACTAGCGGGGGTAACTACCCAGTACTTC
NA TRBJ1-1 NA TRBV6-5 CASSQGIATEAFF TGTGCCAGCAGTCAGGGAATTGCCACTGAAGCTTTCTTT
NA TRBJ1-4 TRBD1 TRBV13 CASSSNSNRGGNEKLFF TGTGCCAGCAGCTCCAATTCCAACAGGGGTGGGAATGAAAAACTGTTTTTT